Below are 19 T cell receptor beta chains sequenced from a single sample in a study of pediatric ulcerative colitis. Sequencing used immunoSEQ multiplex PCR; TCRdb keeps in-frame clones, though not all of them. The sample consists of 55,000 to 80,000 clones, 77% of them appearing once. The sequencing sample was made of blood. These TCRs come from a boy younger than 18 with moderate ulcerative colitis.

This clone occurred once. The rearrangement links TRBV4-1 to TRBJ2-5; no clear D. The CDR3 contains 14 residues. The ends were cut back, 4 bases at V and 1 base at J, with 10 bases in the middle. In germline, CDR1 is MGHRA, CDR2 YSYEKL. CDR3: CASSLTVSQETQYF. The CDR3 DNA reads TGCGCCAGCAGCCTTACAGTCTCCCAAGAGACCCAGTACTTC.

The chain combines TRBV27 with TRBJ1-5; 9 positions agree with TRBD1. The CDR3 is 20 amino acids. V gave up 10 bases and J gave up 2 bases; unmatched junction bases: 24. Germline V gene data show CDR1 as MNHEY and CDR2 as SMNVEV (reference sequence). This CDR3 is CATKPAEGTGRFGGNQPQHF. CDR3 bases: TGTGCCACCAAACCCGCGGAGGGGACAGGGAGGTTCGGTGGCAATCAGCCCCAGCATTTT.

V gene TRBV5-5 combines with J gene TRBJ2-2; a weak D match, TRBD1 (6 bases). Germline lookup yields CDR1 SGHKS and CDR2 YYEKEE (reference sequence). The V gene lost 1 base and the J gene lost 2 bases, with 12 bases spanning the gap. The CDR3 is made up of 16 amino acids. CDR3 bases: TGTGCCAGCAGCTTGATAGGACAGCCAAACACCGGGGAGCTGTTTTTT. Translating gives CASSLIGQPNTGELFF.

V gene TRBV5-5 combines with J gene TRBJ1-2, with D unresolved. The ends were cut back, 6 bases at V and 0 bases at J, with 9 bases in the middle. CDR3 length: 13 amino acids. CDR1 is SGHKS and CDR2 is YYEKEE in the germline V gene (reference sequence). CDR3 nucleotides: TGTGCCAGCACCTACGCAGCTAACTATGGCTACACCTTC. This gives the protein CASTYAANYGYTF.

This chain uses TRBV7-2 with TRBJ2-7; D uncertain. This CDR3 is 15 amino acids long. The germline V and J ends were trimmed by 6 bases and 6 bases, with 21 bases remaining between them. CDR1 and CDR2 from the germline V gene are SGHTA and FQGNSA. For the CDR3, the DNA is TGTGCCAGCAGACCAGGTACGGGTGCAGCCGCCGAGCAGTACTTC. Protein sequence: CASRPGTGAAAEQYF.

The chain links TRBV4-3 to TRBJ1-2, with D possibly matching TRBD1 (5 bases). The germline CDR1 and CDR2 sequences are LGHNA and YSLEER. The CDR3 contains 17 residues. Trimming cost V 0 bases and J 4 bases, with 18 bases left between them. CDR3 coding DNA: TGCGCCAGCAGCCAAGATGGGGACGCAGGTTCCCGCTATGGCTACACCTTC. This encodes CASSQDGDAGSRYGYTF.

V usage is TRBV19 and J usage is TRBJ2-1, with TRBD2 matching 12 bases. CDR3 length equals 19 residues. Germline lookup yields CDR1 LNHDA and CDR2 SQIVND (reference sequence). Trimming removed 5 bases from V and 5 bases from J; junction bases left unmatched: 16. CDR3 residues: CASSANQAPSGRAHNEQFF. In nucleotides, the CDR3 is TGTGCCAGTAGTGCAAATCAGGCCCCTAGCGGGAGGGCTCACAATGAGCAGTTCTTC.

The chain carries TRBV5-1 and TRBJ2-2, with D possibly matching TRBD2 (6 bases). V lost 0 bases to trimming and J lost 0 bases, with 9 bases between them. The V gene's germline CDR1 is SGHRS and CDR2 YFSETQ. CDR3 length: 16 amino acids. The CDR3 protein is CASSLVGGANTGELFF. The CDR3 DNA is TGCGCCAGCAGCTTGGTGGGGGGAGCGAACACCGGGGAGCTGTTTTTT.

The chain has TRBV25-1 and TRBJ2-7; a weak D match, TRBD2 (6 bases). V shed 3 bases and J shed 5 bases, with 20 bases lying between them. CDR3 size: 16 residues. Germline assignment: CDR1 MGHDK and CDR2 SYGVNS. CDR3 nucleotides: TGTGCCAGCAGTGATCCCCTCGGGACGGGGGTCCACGAGCAGTACTTC. Amino acids: CASSDPLGTGVHEQYF.

This clone was seen once. In nucleotides, the CDR3 is TGTGCCAGCAGCGCACAGGAGAATCAGCCCCAGCATTTT. This gives the protein CASSAQENQPQHF. The chain recombines TRBV6-1 with TRBJ1-5; D is perhaps TRBD1 (5 bases). The CDR3 is 13 residues long. The germline V gene encodes CDR1 MNHNS and CDR2 SASEGT. The V gene lost 6 bases and the J gene lost 4 bases, with 10 bases spanning the gap.

V and J are TRBV6-5 and TRBJ1-1; a possible D gene is TRBD1 (5 bases). Germline lookup yields CDR1 MNHEY and CDR2 SVGAGI. V lost 6 bases to trimming and J lost 4 bases, with 12 bases between them. This CDR3 has 13 residues. CDR3 sequence (DNA): TGTGCCAGCAGCCGGGGGGGTCGCACTGAAGCTTTCTTT. This encodes CASSRGGRTEAFF.

The chain's CDR3 is CASSLVRGGSTDTQYF. The CDR3 coding sequence is TGTGCCAGCAGCTTAGTCCGAGGTGGGAGCACAGATACGCAGTATTTT. The chain joins TRBV11-3 to TRBJ2-3; D uncertain. This CDR3 is built from 16 residues. The germline CDR1 and CDR2 sequences are SGHNT and YENEEA. Between the trimmed V and J ends, which lost 1 base and 0 bases, there was a span of 11 bases.

The table lists this clone with a count of one. The chain has TRBV5-1 and TRBJ1-3, with D hard to call. Looked up from germline, CDR1 is SGHRS and CDR2 is YFSETQ. CDR3 length equals 18 residues. The V end lost 0 bases, the J end lost 1 base, and 17 bases lay between the germline ends. CDR3 coding DNA: TGCGCCAGCAGCTTGGGGTTTGGAGAGCCGAGGTCTGGAAACACCATATATTTT. Protein sequence: CASSLGFGEPRSGNTIYF.

The chain couples TRBV4-2 to TRBJ2-7; 7 bases line up with TRBD2. Germline V lookup: CDR1 LGHNA, CDR2 YNFKEQ. Germline trimming cut 3 bases from V and 1 base from J; bases unmatched to any gene: 6. The CDR3 runs to 15 residues. This chain's CDR3 is CASSQVLAESYEQYF. The CDR3 DNA follows: TGTGCCAGCAGCCAGGTTCTAGCGGAATCCTACGAGCAGTACTTC.

The chain uses TRBV5-6 and TRBJ1-5; D perhaps matches TRBD1 (6 bases). Germline lookup yields CDR1 SGHDT and CDR2 YYEEEE. Trimming removed 4 bases at V and 7 bases at J, with 15 bases between. There are 14 residues in the CDR3. The CDR3 nucleotides are TGTGCCAGCAGCCCAGCAGGGGAAACCCAGCCCCAGCATTTT. Translated, it gives CASSPAGETQPQHF.

This clone turned up a few times. V and J are TRBV27 and TRBJ1-1, with D tentatively TRBD1 (6 bases). The CDR3 covers 13 residues. Trimming took off 5 bases at V and 4 bases at J, with 11 bases between the two ends. Germline CDR1 reads MNHEY; CDR2 reads SMNVEV (reference sequence). The CDR3 nucleotides read TGTGCCAGCAGTCTACAGGGAACCACTGAAGCTTTCTTT. Translated, it gives CASSLQGTTEAFF.

This clone was seen just once. The CDR3 reads CASSIGTGGPTYEQYF. The DNA of the CDR3 is TGTGCCAGCAGCATCGGGACAGGGGGACCAACCTACGAGCAGTACTTC. J is TRBJ2-7 and V is TRBV13; 11 positions agree with TRBD1. Germline lookup yields CDR1 PRHDT and CDR2 FYEKMQ (reference sequence). This CDR3 has 16 amino acids. V was clipped by 5 bases and J by 2 bases; unmatched bases: 8.

The chain recombines TRBV7-9 with TRBJ2-1, with D tentatively TRBD1 or TRBD2 (7 bases each). V was trimmed by 6 bases and J by 8 bases, leaving 23 bases between them. CDR1 and CDR2 from the germline V gene are SEHNR and FQNEAQ (reference sequence). This CDR3 has 16 residues. The CDR3, as DNA: TGTGCCAGCAGTTTCAGGGGGGGCACAGTGGTCTATGAGCAGTTCTTC. It is translated as CASSFRGGTVVYEQFF.

The rearrangement joins TRBV27 to TRBJ2-3; perhaps TRBD2 as D (6 bases). The CDR3 has 14 amino acids. Germline-derived CDR1 and CDR2 are MNHEY and SMNVEV (reference sequence). The V and J ends lost 3 bases and 2 bases respectively, with 9 bases between them. This CDR3 reads CASSFGTFTDTQYF. CDR3 DNA sequence: TGTGCCAGCAGTTTTGGGACTTTCACAGATACGCAGTATTTT.